This T cell receptor (beta chain) was documented in a study of cytomegalovirus exposure and HLA in healthy donors. This CDR3 has 16 residues. Germline CDR1 reads LNHDA; CDR2 reads SQIVND (reference sequence). V shed 3 bases and J 8 bases; nucleotides not matched to a gene: 13. Primers for the PCR totalled 60 Vbeta and 13 Jbeta. Assay: immunoSEQ multiplex PCR; the TCRdb copy retains only in-frame clones and omits some. The sample yields about 100,000 clones, 75% seen once. Donors consisted of healthy bone marrow donors. This clone was counted a single time. What it recognizes is unknown. Regarding the study as a whole: Whilst most TCR sequences proved rare, a subset of public TCRs occurred across many donors. The study labeled 150 to 200 TCR beta chains cytomegalovirus-associated. HLA alleles showed associations with some 15,000 TCR beta sequences in a later analysis, at a 0.05 false discovery rate.

The specimen sequenced was PBMCs. This chain joins TRBV19 and TRBJ2-1; TRBD2 aligns across 7 bases. The receptor comes from a woman aged 18-29 years in good health and CMV-seropositive. CDR3 residues: CASSIGGRAGWYEQFF. CDR3 coding DNA: TGTGCCAGTAGTATTGGCGGGAGAGCAGGGTGGTATGAGCAGTTCTTC.